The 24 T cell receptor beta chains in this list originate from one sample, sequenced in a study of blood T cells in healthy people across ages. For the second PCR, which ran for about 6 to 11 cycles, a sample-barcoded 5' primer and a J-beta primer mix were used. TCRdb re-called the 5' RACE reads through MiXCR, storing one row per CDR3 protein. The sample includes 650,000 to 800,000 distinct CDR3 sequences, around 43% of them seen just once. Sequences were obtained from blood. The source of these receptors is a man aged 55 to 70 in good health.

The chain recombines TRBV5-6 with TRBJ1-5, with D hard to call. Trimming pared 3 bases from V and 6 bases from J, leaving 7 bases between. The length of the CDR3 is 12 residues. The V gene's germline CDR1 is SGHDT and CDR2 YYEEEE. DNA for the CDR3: TGTGCCAGCAGCTGGGGAGGTCAGCCCCAGCATTTT. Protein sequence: CASSWGGQPQHF.

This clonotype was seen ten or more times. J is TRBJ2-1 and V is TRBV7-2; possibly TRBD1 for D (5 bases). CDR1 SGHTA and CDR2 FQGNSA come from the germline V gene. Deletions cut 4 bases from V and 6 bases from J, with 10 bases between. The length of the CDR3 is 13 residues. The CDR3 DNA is TGTGCCAGCAGCTACCTCAGGGCCAATGAGCAGTTCTTC. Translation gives CASSYLRANEQFF.

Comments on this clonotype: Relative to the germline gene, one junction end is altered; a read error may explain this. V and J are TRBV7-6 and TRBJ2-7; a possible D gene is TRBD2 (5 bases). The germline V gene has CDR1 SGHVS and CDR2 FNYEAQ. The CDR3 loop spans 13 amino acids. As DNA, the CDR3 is TGTACCAGCAGCTTAGGGAGAGACTACGAGCAGTACTTC. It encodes CTSSLGRDYEQYF.

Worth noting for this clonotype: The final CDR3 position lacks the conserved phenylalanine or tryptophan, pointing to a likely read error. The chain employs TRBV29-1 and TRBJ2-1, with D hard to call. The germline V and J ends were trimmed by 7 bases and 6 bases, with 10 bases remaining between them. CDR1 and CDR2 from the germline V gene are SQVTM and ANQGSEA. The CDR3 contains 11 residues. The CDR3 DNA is TGCAGCGGGGGTTCCATCAATGAGCAGTTCTTG. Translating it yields CSGGSINEQFL.

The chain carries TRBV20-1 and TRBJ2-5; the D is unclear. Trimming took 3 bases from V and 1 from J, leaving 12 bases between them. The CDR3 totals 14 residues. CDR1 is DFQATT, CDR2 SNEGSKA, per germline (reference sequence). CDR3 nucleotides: TGCAGTGCTAGTCTTCCTAGTGTCCAAGAGACCCAGTACTTC. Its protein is CSASLPSVQETQYF.

This CDR3 is CASRAVTGELFF. The CDR3 coding sequence is TGTGCCAGCCGGGCGGTCACCGGGGAGCTGTTTTTT. V usage is TRBV3-1 and J usage is TRBJ2-2; D call uncertain. The V end lost 8 bases, the J end lost 4 bases, and 8 bases lay between the germline ends. The CDR3 has 12 amino acids. In germline, CDR1 is LGHDT, CDR2 YNNKEL (reference sequence).

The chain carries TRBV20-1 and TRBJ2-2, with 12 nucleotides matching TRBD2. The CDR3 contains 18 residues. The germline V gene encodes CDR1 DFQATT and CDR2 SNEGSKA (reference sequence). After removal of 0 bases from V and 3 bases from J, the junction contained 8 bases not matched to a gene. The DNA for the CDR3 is TGCAGTGCTAGAGATCTAACTAGCGGGGGGACCGACACCGGGGAGCTGTTTTTT. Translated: CSARDLTSGGTDTGELFF.

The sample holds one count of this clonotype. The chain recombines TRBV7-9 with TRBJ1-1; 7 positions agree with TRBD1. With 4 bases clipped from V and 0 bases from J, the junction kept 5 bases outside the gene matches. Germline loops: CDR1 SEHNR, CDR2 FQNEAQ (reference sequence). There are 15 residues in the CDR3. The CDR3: CASSYQGGLNTEAFF. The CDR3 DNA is TGTGCCAGCAGCTATCAGGGGGGCTTGAACACTGAAGCTTTCTTT.

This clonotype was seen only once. This CDR3 is CASSSTGNWDGYTF. CDR3 nucleotides: TGTGCCAGCAGTTCTACAGGGAACTGGGATGGCTACACCTTC. The chain links TRBV7-8 to TRBJ1-2; tentatively, D is TRBD1 (6 bases). The length of the CDR3 is 14 residues. In germline, CDR1 is SGHVS, CDR2 FQNEAQ. Deletions cut 6 bases from V and 6 bases from J, with 17 bases between. Drawing the rest from reference TRBV7-8 and TRBJ1-2, the complete variable domain is GAGVSQSPRYKVAKRGQDVALRCDPISGHVSLFWYQQALGQGPEFLTYFQNEAQLDKSGLPSDRFFAERPEGSVSTLKIQRTQQEDSAVYLCASSSTGNWDGYTFGSGTRLTVV.

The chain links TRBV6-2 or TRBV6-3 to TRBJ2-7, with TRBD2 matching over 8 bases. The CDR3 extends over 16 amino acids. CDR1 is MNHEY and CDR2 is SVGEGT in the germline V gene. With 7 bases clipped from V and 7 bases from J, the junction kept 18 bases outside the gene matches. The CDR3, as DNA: TGTGCCAGCATCTCTTTCCGGACTAGCAAGGGTAATGAGCAGTACTTC. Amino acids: CASISFRTSKGNEQYF.

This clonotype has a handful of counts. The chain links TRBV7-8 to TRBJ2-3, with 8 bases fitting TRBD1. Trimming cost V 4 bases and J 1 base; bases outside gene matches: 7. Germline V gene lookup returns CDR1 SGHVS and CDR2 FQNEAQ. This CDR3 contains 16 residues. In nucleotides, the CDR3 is TGTGCCAGCAGCTCCGCCTTACAGGGGGGCACAGATACGCAGTATTTT. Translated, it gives CASSSALQGGTDTQYF.

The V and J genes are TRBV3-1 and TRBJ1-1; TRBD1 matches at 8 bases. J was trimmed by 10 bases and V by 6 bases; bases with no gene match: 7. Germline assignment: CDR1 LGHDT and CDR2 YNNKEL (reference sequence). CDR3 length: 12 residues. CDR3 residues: CASSEATGGAFF. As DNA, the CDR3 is TGTGCCAGCAGTGAAGCAACAGGGGGAGCTTTCTTT.

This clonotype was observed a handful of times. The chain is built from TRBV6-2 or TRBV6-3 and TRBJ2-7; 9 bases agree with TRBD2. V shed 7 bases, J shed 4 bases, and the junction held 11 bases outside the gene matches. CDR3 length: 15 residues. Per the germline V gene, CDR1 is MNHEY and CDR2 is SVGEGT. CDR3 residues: CASTSPGSGGYEQYF. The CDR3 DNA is TGTGCCAGCACCTCCCCGGGTAGCGGGGGTTACGAGCAGTACTTC.

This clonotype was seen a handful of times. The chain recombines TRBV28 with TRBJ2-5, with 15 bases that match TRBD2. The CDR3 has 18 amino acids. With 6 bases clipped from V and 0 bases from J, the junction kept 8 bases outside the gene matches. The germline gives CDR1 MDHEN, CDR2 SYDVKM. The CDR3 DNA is TGTGCCAGCAGAACCGGGACTAGCGGGGGGCGGTACCAAGAGACCCAGTACTTC. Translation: CASRTGTSGGRYQETQYF. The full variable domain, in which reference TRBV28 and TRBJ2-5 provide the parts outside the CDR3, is DVKVTQSSRYLVKRTGEKVFLECVQDMDHENMFWYRQDPGLGLRLIYFSYDVKMKEKGDIPEGYSVSREKKERFSLILESASTNQTSMYLCASRTGTSGGRYQETQYFGPGTRLLVL.

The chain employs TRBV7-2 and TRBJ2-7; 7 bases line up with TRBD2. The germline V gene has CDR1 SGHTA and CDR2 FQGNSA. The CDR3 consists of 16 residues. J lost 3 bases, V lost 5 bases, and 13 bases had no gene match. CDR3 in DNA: TGTGCCAGCAGCCTCGGCCCACTAGCGTCGGTCTACGAGCAGTACTTC. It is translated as CASSLGPLASVYEQYF.

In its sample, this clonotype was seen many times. The CDR3 region is CASSYSSGGEQYF. Written as DNA, the CDR3 is TGTGCCAGCAGCTACTCTAGCGGGGGAGAGCAGTACTTC. The chain links TRBV12-3 or TRBV12-4 to TRBJ2-7; TRBD2 matches at 10 bases. The V gene end was trimmed by 6 bases and the J gene end by 7 bases; junction bases not matched to a gene: 6. The CDR3 runs 13 residues.

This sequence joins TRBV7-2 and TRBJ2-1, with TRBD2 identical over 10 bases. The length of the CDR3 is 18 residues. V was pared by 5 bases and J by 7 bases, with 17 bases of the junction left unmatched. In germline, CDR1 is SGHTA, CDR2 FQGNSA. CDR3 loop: CASSRNPVSGGAWNEQFF. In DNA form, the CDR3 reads TGTGCCAGCAGCCGCAACCCAGTCAGCGGGGGGGCTTGGAATGAGCAGTTCTTC.

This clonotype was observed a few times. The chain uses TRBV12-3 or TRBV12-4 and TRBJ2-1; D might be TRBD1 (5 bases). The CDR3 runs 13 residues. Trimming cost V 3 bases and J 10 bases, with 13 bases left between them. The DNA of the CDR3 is TGTGCCAGCAGTTTCCTGCAGGGTGGGGAGCAGTTCTTC. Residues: CASSFLQGGEQFF.

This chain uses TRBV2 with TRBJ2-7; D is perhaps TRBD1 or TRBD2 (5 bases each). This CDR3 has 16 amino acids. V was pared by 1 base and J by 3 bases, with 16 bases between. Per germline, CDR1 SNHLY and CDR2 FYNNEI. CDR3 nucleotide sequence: TGTGCCAGCAGTGAAGGATGGACTGCAGGACACTACGAGCAGTACTTC. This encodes CASSEGWTAGHYEQYF.

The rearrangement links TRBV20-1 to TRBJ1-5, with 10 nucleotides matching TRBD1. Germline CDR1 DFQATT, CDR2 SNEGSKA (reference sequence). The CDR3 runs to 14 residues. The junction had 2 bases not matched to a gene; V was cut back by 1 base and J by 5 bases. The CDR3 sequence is CSARVGTGDQPQHF. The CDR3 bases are TGCAGTGCTAGAGTTGGGACAGGGGATCAGCCCCAGCATTTT.

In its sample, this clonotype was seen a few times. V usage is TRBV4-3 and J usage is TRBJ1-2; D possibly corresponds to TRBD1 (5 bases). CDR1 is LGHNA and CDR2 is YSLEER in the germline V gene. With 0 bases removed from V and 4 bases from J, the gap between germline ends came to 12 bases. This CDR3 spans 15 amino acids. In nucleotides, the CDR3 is TGCGCCAGCAGCCAAGACTTCGGGGGAGGCTATGGCTACACCTTC. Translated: CASSQDFGGGYGYTF.

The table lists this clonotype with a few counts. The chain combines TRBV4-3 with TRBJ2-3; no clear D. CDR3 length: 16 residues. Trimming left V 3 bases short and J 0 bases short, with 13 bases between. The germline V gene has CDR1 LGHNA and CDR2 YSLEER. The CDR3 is CASSQPGYPSTDTQYF. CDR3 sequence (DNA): TGCGCCAGCAGCCAGCCCGGGTACCCTAGCACAGATACGCAGTATTTT.

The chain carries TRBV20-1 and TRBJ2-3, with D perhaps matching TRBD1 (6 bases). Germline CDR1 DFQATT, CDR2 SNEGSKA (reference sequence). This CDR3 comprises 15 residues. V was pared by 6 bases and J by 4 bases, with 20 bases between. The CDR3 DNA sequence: TGCAGTGCCGATAGGCCGGGACAACCCTCAGATACGCAGTATTTT. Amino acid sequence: CSADRPGQPSDTQYF.

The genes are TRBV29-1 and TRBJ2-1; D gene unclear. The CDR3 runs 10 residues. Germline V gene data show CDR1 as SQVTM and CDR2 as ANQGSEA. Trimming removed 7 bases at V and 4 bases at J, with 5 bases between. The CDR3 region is CSGRYNEQFF. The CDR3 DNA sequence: TGCAGCGGGCGGTACAATGAGCAGTTCTTC.